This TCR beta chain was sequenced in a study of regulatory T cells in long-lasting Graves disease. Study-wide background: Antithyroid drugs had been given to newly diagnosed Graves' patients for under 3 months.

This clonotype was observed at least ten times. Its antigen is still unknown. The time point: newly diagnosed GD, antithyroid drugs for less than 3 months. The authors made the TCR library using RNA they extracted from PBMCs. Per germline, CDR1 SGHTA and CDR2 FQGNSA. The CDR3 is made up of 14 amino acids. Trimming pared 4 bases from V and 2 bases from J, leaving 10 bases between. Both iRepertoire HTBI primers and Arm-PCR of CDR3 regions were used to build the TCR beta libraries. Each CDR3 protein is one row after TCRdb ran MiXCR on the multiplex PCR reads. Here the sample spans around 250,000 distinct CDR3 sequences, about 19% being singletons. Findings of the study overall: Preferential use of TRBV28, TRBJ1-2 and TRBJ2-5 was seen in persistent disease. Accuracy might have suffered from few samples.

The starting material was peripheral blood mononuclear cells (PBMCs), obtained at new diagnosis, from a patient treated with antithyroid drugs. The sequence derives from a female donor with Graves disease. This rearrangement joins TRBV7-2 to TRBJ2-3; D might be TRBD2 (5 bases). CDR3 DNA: TGTGCCAGCAGCTCCGGACTTGTCACAGATACGCAGTATTTT. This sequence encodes CASSSGLVTDTQYF. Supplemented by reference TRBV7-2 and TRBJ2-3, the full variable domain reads GAGVSQSPSNKVTEKGKDVELRCDPISGHTALYWYRQSLGQGLEFLIYFQGNSAPDKSGLPSDRFSAERTGGSVSTLTIQRTQQEDSAVYLCASSSGLVTDTQYFGPGTRLTVL.